The 5 T cell receptor beta chains below were found in one sample sequenced in a study of T cell responses to AZD1222 COVID-19 vaccine. The repertoire was sequenced with immunoSEQ multiplex PCR; TCRdb's copy has only in-frame clones and lacks some. The sample records tens of thousands of clones, approximately 85% being singletons. The sample consisted of peripheral blood, taken 28 days after the second AZD1222 dose. The source of these receptors is an adult who received the AZD1222 COVID-19 vaccine.

The V gene is TRBV28, the J gene TRBJ1-2; D is perhaps TRBD1 (5 bases). The CDR3 is made up of 16 amino acids. Trimming took off 7 bases at V and 1 base at J, with 19 bases between the two ends. Germline CDR1 is MDHEN and CDR2 is SYDVKM. CDR3 residues: CASTTPLDRVNYGYTF. DNA for the CDR3: TGTGCCAGCACCACACCCCTTGACAGAGTTAACTATGGCTACACCTTC.

The genes are TRBV5-8 and TRBJ1-1; 11 nucleotides align to TRBD1. Germline CDR1 and CDR2: SGHTS and YDEGEE. The CDR3 length is 17 residues. V lost 1 base, J lost 4 bases, and 9 bases stayed unmatched. In nucleotides, the CDR3 is TGTGCCAGCAGCTTGTCAATGGACAGGGGGCTGGTCACTGAAGCTTTCTTT. Residues: CASSLSMDRGLVTEAFF. Full variable domain (outside the CDR3, taken from reference TRBV5-8 and TRBJ1-1): EAGVTQSPTHLIKTRGQQATLRCSPISGHTSVYWYQQALGLGLQFLLWYDEGEERNRGNFPPRFSGRQFPNYSSELNVNALELEDSALYLCASSLSMDRGLVTEAFFGQGTRLTVV.

CDR3 amino acids: CASSPMTGTYSNTDTQYF. The CDR3 DNA sequence: TGTGCCAGCAGTCCAATGACCGGGACTTACTCAAACACAGATACGCAGTATTTT. The chain employs TRBV3-1 (or the pseudogene TRBV3-2) and TRBJ2-3; D possibly corresponds to TRBD2 (6 bases). This CDR3 has 18 residues. Germline lookup yields CDR1 LGHDT and CDR2 YNNKEL (reference sequence). V was pared by 6 bases and J by 2 bases, with 24 bases between.

This clone was recorded a few times. The V gene is TRBV19, the J gene TRBJ1-2; the D gene is possibly TRBD1 (5 bases). Germline V CDR1 and CDR2: LNHDA, SQIVND (reference sequence). The ends were cut back, 3 bases at V and 13 bases at J, with 18 bases in the middle. The CDR3 spans 13 residues. The DNA of the CDR3 is TGTGCCAGTAGTATCGGGGCAGAGGAATCGATCACCTTC. This translates into CASSIGAEESITF.

This clone was recorded a few times. This sequence joins TRBV7-9 and TRBJ2-7; D possibly uses TRBD1 or TRBD2 (5 bases each). The germline V and J ends were trimmed by 0 bases and 1 base, with 13 bases remaining between them. The length of the CDR3 is 16 residues. Germline-derived CDR1 and CDR2 are SEHNR and FQNEAQ (reference sequence). This CDR3 reads CASSLAARGGSYEQYF. The CDR3, as DNA: TGTGCCAGCAGCTTAGCGGCGAGGGGCGGATCCTACGAGCAGTACTTC.